This section outlines one T cell receptor (beta chain) sequence together with its context. The antigen it binds to is not known. Per-nucleotide qualities are absent, and no much larger clonotype sits a single base away. CDR1 and CDR2 (GTSNPN, SVGIG) derive from the germline V gene (reference sequence). The CDR3 contains 12 residues, cysteine and phenylalanine counted. The kept DNA is CDR3 alone, 36 bases in frame from the first base. V gives up 4 bases and J gives up 6 bases, and the segment between their germline ends measures 12 bases. The data originate from a study of cytomegalovirus exposure and HLA in healthy donors (TCRdb year 2017). The study in broad terms: According to an earlier analysis of several hundred of the donors, about 180 million T cells yielded 90 million to 130 million unique TCR beta sequences and around 280 Gb of sequence data. An early release that covered about 600 HLA-typed donors contained approximately 300 gigabases of sequencing data and about 84 million unique TCR sequences. Among the approximately 400 genotyped donors, around 79% belonged to the genetic ancestry cluster associated with self-reported Caucasian donors. The study aimed to test whether cataloging public T cell receptors could reveal signatures of past pathogen exposure. The study used immunosequencing to profile the T cell repertoires of 600 to 850 subjects and linked those repertoires to cytomegalovirus serostatus. A separate validation cohort of approximately 120 different subjects was used in addition to the 666-subject first cohort. High-throughput TCR immunosequencing, statistical association of individual TCRs with disease status, and machine learning were combined to predict cytomegalovirus infection status. To study patterns of TCR occurrence, a later analysis re-analyzed previously published TCR beta repertoires from just over 650 donors and added high-resolution HLA genotyping. Rather than using new phenotypic data, the later analysis identified candidate immune exposures from TCR beta sequences and from how often those sequences occurred across donors. An earlier analysis of 587 of the donors used high-throughput TCR beta sequencing to judge whether each TCR beta V gene segment behaved as functional or pseudogenic. Donor age, sex, ethnicity and CMV serostatus were compiled alongside the repertoire data. In a later genetic analysis, genome-wide SNP genotypes for about three fifths of the roughly 670 donors were used, and that subset was treated as a discovery cohort. All discovery cohort repertoires had been generated on a single sequencing platform. HLA typing covered class I and class II loci at four-digit resolution. Typing coverage varied by locus: roughly 629-640 donors for A, B, C, DRB1 and DQB1; under 550 for DQA1; about 590 for DPA1; approximately 470 for DPB1. Roughly five DR-DQ haplotypes were handled as single units for association and clustering, since linkage in the cohort was strong. Among 398 genotyped donors of the cohort, an average of 235,054 unique TCR beta nucleotide sequences were sequenced per donor, roughly a sixth of them non-productive.

Findings and caveats that apply to the study as a whole: This cohort had only TCR beta chains sequenced, and the lack of alpha or paired-chain data limited which features could be detected. A further reported finding was that TCR beta sequences accurately predicted the HLA-A and HLA-B alleles for most subjects in the first cohort. In an earlier analysis of about 600 of the donors, most TCR beta V segments appeared in productive rearrangements about 87% or about 30% of the time, broadly matching IMGT annotations. The presence/absence analyses assumed that sequencing depth was roughly uniform across donors, and that assumption may not be true. Most TCR sequences were seen in very few donors, while some public TCRs were found in many individuals. According to a later genetic analysis, donors in an Asian-associated ancestry cluster had fewer N-insertions in productive TCRs than the roughly 700-donor mean. Correlated functional status among segregating V segments might be attributable to linkage disequilibrium, but an unknown experimental factor could not be ruled out. In a later analysis, HLA-associated TCR beta chains were found to be more clonally expanded and to have lower generation probabilities than equally common non-associated chains. In a later analysis, 15,000 to 20,000 TCR beta sequences were associated with specific HLA alleles at a false discovery rate of 0.05. Because the 87-base-pair reads could not distinguish some IMGT-functional V segments, including TRBV6-2 and TRBV6-3, those segments were excluded. Because some donors lacked HLA typing at each locus, the association tests relied only on the typed subset. The classifier was reported to diagnose cytomegalovirus status with high specificity and sensitivity in both the original and validation cohorts. In vitro tests confirmed that a few of the cytomegalovirus-associated TCR beta chains recognize cytomegalovirus antigens. For the cohort, immune exposure information was limited to CMV serostatus. The authors suggested that the approach could potentially be extended to other disease states and immunological phenotypes. The study gave a list of under 200 TCR beta chains associated with cytomegalovirus. In a later analysis, the rate of TCR association differed among HLA loci, with DRB1 alleles having the most associated TCRs and HLA-C alleles having the fewest. According to a later analysis, most CMV-associated TCR beta chains appeared to be HLA-restricted, and the HLA associations seemed to be driven largely by CMV exposure. A cluster of highly shared sequence variants was judged likely to represent a technical artifact of the sequencing pipeline. V-gene and J-gene trimming of TCR beta chains was associated with a missense DCLRE1C variant in a later genetic analysis, and the association was replicated in an independent cohort. Several of the top co-occurrence clusters appeared to be linked to parvovirus B19, influenza, CMV and Epstein-Barr virus, according to a later analysis. Because counts were too low, 15 or so rarely observed V segments, including chromosome 9 orphons, were excluded from the earlier analysis of some 540 of the donors. Assigning TCR associations to individual alleles was difficult when HLA alleles, especially DR and DQ, strongly co-occurred.

The cohort was made up of approximately 670 healthy bone marrow donors. All cohort members were sampled while nominally healthy, although unrecorded immune exposures were likely present. The donor tested CMV seropositive and was one of the 289 seropositive cohort members. Every donor gave a peripheral blood sample, and the peripheral blood mononuclear cells from that sample were used for TCR beta sequencing. Genomic DNA extraction from the blood cell samples was performed with the Qiagen DNeasy Blood Extraction Kit. Libraries were built with the immunoSEQ multiplex PCR assay. The multiplex PCR relied on a mix of 60 forward primers for TCR Vbeta segments and 13 reverse primers for TCR Jbeta segments. Amplification of the CDR3 region of rearranged TCR beta genes was performed with a multiplex PCR assay on genomic DNA. The amplified TCR beta libraries were sequenced on the Illumina HiSeq System as 87-base-pair reads. As for the original processing: Across the 700 or so repertoires, a later analysis counted about 81 million unique TCR beta chains, approximately 10 million of which were shared by at least two donors. Raw reads were error-corrected and collapsed into unique sequences by a nearest-neighbor algorithm in which closely related sequences were merged to remove PCR and sequencing errors. Alignment of CDR3 sequences to IMGT reference sequences was used to assign V, D and J gene segments. For a sequence to be retained, a match of at least six nucleotides to both a V gene segment and a J gene segment was required. A rearrangement was called productive if the CDR3 had no stop codons and remained in frame with V and J, and every other rearrangement was called non-productive. Following IMGT convention, CDR3 was defined as the stretch from the second conserved V-encoded cysteine up to the conserved J-encoded phenylalanine. The earlier analysis of 450 to 750 of the donors excluded any sequence lacking an unambiguous match to a single V gene segment. An earlier analysis of a few hundred of the donors classified V segments as functional when productive rearrangements were above 56.7% and as segregating when the standard deviation between donors was above 5%. A statistical classification framework was developed to diagnose cytomegalovirus status using the catalog of TCR beta chain sequences. In a later analysis, V and J genes were assigned by comparing TCR nucleotide sequences against IMGT/GENE-DB human TR gene sequences. In a later analysis, CDR3 sequences and most-parsimonious VDJ recombination scenarios were assigned using the TCRdist pipeline. A later analysis defined each TCR beta chain by its CDR3 amino acid sequence plus V-gene family, and excluded reads lacking a unique V-gene family. In a later analysis, a few hundred highly shared, low-generation-probability nucleotide sequences were removed to address suspected cross-contamination and a sequencing artifact. A later analysis calculated a clonal expansion index for each public chain from normalized within-repertoire ranks of inferred template counts. Generation probabilities in a later analysis came from a VDJ recombination model fitted to out-of-frame rearrangements, and those results were checked against IGoR. In a later analysis, TCR-TCR, TCR-HLA and TCR-CMV co-occurrence was scored with hypergeometric tests, and a repertoire-size bias correction was applied to TCR pairs. False discovery rates were estimated in a later analysis by permuting HLA or CMV assignments 20 times. In a later analysis, co-occurring TCRs were grouped with DBSCAN, and TCRdist sequence similarity was added when clustering was performed within HLA-allele-positive subsets. For co-occurrence clustering, repertoires with fewer than 30,000 or more than 120,000 public chains were excluded, along with about five repertoires with anomalous nucleotide sharing. This immuneACCESS table, as held by TCRdb, lists in-frame sequences with V and J called but not all clones. Of the missing ones, under half trace to an unresolved V gene in checked studies; the others have no known cause. The V and J calls and clone size were taken over from that table, and D and trimming were inferred from the DNA. The sample table lists over 100,000 clones, 65% to 80% of them with a count of one. Together, the top ten hold 4.8% of the sample.

Sample: PBMCs. Rearrangement joined TRBV30 to TRBJ1-2; the D gene identity is not certain. This TCR was recovered from a young man in good health and CMV-seropositive. The DNA is as follows: TGTGCCTGGACTCCAACCACAAATGGCTACACCTTC. Its protein product is CAWTPTTNGYTF.